This TCR beta chain was found in a study of T cells after yellow fever vaccination. Study details: With SMART-Seq v4 Ultra Low Input, the fractions containing low cell numbers were prepared. Points from the study as a whole: Booster samples showed a return of most primary-vaccination clones (approximately 96% CD4, about 85% CD8).

This clonotype has ten or more counts. Its antigen remains unknown. Each CDR3 protein gets one entry after TCRdb re-called the 5' RACE reads with MiXCR. The sample shows around 72,000 distinct CDR3 sequences, about 7.3% of them seen only once. The CDR3 extends over 14 amino acids. V gave up 0 bases and J gave up 4 bases; unmatched junction bases: 2. In germline, CDR1 is MNHEY, CDR2 SVGAGI. Sequenced here: CD8+ T cells sorted from PBMCs, sampled 9 to 10 days after the first yellow fever vaccination. The TCR sequence derives from a young man who received the YFV17D yellow fever vaccine. V and J are TRBV6-5 and TRBJ2-7; 8 bases map to TRBD1. The DNA of the CDR3 is TGTGCCAGCAGTTACTCGGACAGGGTTTACGAGCAGTACTTC. Translated: CASSYSDRVYEQYF.